This TCR beta chain is from a study of breast tumors, draining lymph nodes, adjacent tissues. This clonotype has a count of ten or more. Its target is not known. V was clipped by 3 bases and J by 7 bases; unmatched bases: 5. Germline V gives CDR1 SEHNR, CDR2 FQNEAQ (reference sequence). CDR3 size: 15 residues. The lymph nodes were axillary draining lymph nodes from breast cancer patients. Whole-study results and caveats: Tumor TCR diversity was below lymph nodes but above nontumor tissue. Tumor and nontumor repertoires were significantly more similar in luminal-like than in basal-like breast cancer. Data only fit, rather than demonstrated, lymph node origin of most tumor T cells.

TCRdb itself ran the multiplex PCR reads through MiXCR, one entry per CDR3 protein. The profile covers some 83,000 distinct CDR3 sequences, with roughly 19% appearing a single time and about 2.5% taken by the ten largest. The receptor's source is a female donor with breast cancer. Some clones in this sample may be carry-over from other donors' samples. Specimen: axillary lymph node tissue. V usage is TRBV7-9 and J usage is TRBJ2-1; 11 nucleotides agree with TRBD2. CDR3 DNA: TGTGCCAGCAGCTTGACTAGCGGGACTCGGAATGAGCAGTTCTTC. It is translated as CASSLTSGTRNEQFF.